What follows describes a single TCR beta chain. The target antigen is unknown. The record originates from a study of shared clonotypes between healthy human individuals. Looking at the study overall: The donor group consisted of two women and three men, aged 18 to 49.

Assay: immunoSEQ multiplex PCR; the TCRdb copy retains only in-frame clones and omits some. The sample holds about 980,000 clones, 70% to 85% seen once. The CDR3 consists of 15 residues. Trimming took 0 bases from V and 8 from J, leaving 14 bases between them. Broader study findings: Specimens sampled were limited to blood, with tissue repertoires likely differing.

Each of the donors was a healthy adult who was HIV-negative and had not had a recent acute infection or vaccination. Every contributor of samples was a Caucasian grown-up residing in Nashville, Tennessee. The gene calls are TRBV23-1 and TRBJ2-4, with unresolved D. TRBV23-1 is labeled an ORF, and its function is uncertain. This TCR was sampled from a man younger than 35 in good health. Sequencing was performed on memory CD4+ T cells sorted from blood. The sample's subset: CD45RA-negative fraction. DNA of the CDR3: TGCGCCAGCAGTCAATCGAAAGGGATTGGGGACATTCAGTACTTC. Residues: CASSQSKGIGDIQYF.